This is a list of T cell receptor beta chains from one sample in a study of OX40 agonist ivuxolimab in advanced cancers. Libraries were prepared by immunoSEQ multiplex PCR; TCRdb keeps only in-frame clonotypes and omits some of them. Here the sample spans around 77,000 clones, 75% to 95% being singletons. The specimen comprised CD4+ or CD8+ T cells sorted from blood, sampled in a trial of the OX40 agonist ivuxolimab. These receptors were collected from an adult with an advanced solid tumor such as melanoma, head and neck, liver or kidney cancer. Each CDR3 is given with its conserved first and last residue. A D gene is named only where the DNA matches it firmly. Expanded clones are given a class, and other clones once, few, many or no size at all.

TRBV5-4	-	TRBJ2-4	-	TGTGCCAGCAGCTTAGTCGAGAGTTCTGACATTCAGTACTTC	CASSLVESSDIQYF
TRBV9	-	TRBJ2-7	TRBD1	TGTGCCAGCAGCGTAGAGCCGGGACAGCTAAACTACGAGCAGTACTTC	CASSVEPGQLNYEQYF
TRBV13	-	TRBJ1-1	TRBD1	TGTGCCAGCAGTCCGGACAGGTGGGACACTGAAGCTTTCTTT	CASSPDRWDTEAFF
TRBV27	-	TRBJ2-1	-	TGTGCCAGCAGCCCAGGGAGCTCCTACAATGAGCAGTTCTTC	CASSPGSSYNEQFF
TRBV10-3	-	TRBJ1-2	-	TGTGCCATCAGTGAGTCAGACTTCTATGGCTACACCTTC	CAISESDFYGYTF
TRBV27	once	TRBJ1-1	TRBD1	TGTGCCAGCAGTTTATTAGGGACAGGGGGGACCAACACTGAAGCTTTCTTT	CASSLLGTGGTNTEAFF
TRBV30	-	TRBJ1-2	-	TGTGCCTGGAGTTTGGGCATGGGACCAGGAGGCTACACCTTC	CAWSLGMGPGGYTF
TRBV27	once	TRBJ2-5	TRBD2	TGTGCCAGCAGTTTATTCCCTAGCGGGAGCTTACAGGAGACCCAGTACTTC	CASSLFPSGSLQETQYF
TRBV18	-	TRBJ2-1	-	TGTGCCAGCTCGCCCCACTCCTACAATGAGCAGTTCTTC	CASSPHSYNEQFF
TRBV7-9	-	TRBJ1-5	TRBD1	TGTGCCAGCAGCTTAGGACAGGGGACTCAGCCCCAGCATTTT	CASSLGQGTQPQHF
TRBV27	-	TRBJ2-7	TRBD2	TGTGCCAGCAGTTTTCTAGCGGGAGAAGCGTACTTC	CASSFLAGEAYF
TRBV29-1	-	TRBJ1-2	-	TGCAGCGTTGAAACCAGGGCAAGCGGCTACACCTTC	CSVETRASGYTF
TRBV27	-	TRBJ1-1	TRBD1	TGTGCCAGCAAGGAGGGGGCCTCTGGAGCTTTCTTT	CASKEGASGAFF